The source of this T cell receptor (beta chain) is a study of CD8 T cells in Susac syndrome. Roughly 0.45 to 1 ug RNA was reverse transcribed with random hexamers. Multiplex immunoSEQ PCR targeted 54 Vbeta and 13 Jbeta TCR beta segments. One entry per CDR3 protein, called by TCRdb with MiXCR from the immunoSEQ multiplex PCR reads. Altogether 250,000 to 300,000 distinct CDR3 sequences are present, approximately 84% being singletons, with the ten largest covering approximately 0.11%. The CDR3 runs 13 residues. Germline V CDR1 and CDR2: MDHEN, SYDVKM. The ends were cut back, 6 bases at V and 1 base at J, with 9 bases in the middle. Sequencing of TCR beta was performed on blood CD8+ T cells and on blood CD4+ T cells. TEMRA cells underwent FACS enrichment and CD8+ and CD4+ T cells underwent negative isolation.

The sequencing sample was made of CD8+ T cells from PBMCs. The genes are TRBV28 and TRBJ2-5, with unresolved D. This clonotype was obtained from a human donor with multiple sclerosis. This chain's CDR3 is CASSSTLQETQYF. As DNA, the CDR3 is TGTGCCAGCAGCTCTACCCTCCAAGAGACCCAGTACTTC.